The 15 T cell receptor beta chains listed next were all sequenced from one sample in a study of cytotoxic CD8 clonotypes in ibrutinib-treated CLL. Repertoires were generated with immunoSEQ multiplex PCR, while TCRdb's copy carries only in-frame clones and drops some. The table lists more than 200,000 clones, more than 65% of them singletons. The sample consisted of PBMCs, taken after 12 months of ibrutinib treatment. These receptors were collected from a human donor with chronic lymphocytic leukemia.

This chain joins TRBV9 and TRBJ1-6; D gene uncertain. The CDR3 extends over 13 amino acids. V lost 0 bases to trimming and J lost 9 bases, with 7 bases between them. Per germline, CDR1 SGDLS and CDR2 YYNGEE. Written as DNA, the CDR3 is TGTGCCAGCAGCGTAGGCAGACTTTCACCCCTCCACTTT. This sequence encodes CASSVGRLSPLHF.

The chain recombines TRBV19 with TRBJ1-4; D uncertain. Trimming took off 3 bases at V and 0 bases at J, with 11 bases between the two ends. This CDR3 contains 16 residues. The germline V gene has CDR1 LNHDA and CDR2 SQIVND (reference sequence). CDR3 DNA: TGTGCCAGTAGTATGCGGTTCTGGGCAACTAATGAAAAACTGTTTTTT. Its protein is CASSMRFWATNEKLFF.

The chain employs TRBV30 and TRBJ2-7; D may match TRBD1 or TRBD2 (6 bases each). The V gene's germline CDR1 is GTSNPN and CDR2 SVGIG (reference sequence). CDR3 length equals 13 residues. Trimming cost V 3 bases and J 3 bases, with 12 bases left between them. CDR3 sequence: CAWRPKGGYEQYF. CDR3 nucleotides: TGTGCCTGGAGACCGAAGGGGGGCTACGAGCAGTACTTC.

The gene calls are TRBV14 and TRBJ1-2; D is unresolved. The CDR3 extends over 14 amino acids. Germline V CDR1 and CDR2: SGHDN, FVKESK. The V gene lost 1 base and the J gene lost 4 bases, with 10 bases spanning the gap. This chain's CDR3 is CASSQVLNPYGYTF. The CDR3 nucleotides are TGTGCCAGCAGCCAAGTCCTGAACCCCTATGGCTACACCTTC. The full variable domain, rest sourced from reference TRBV14 and TRBJ1-2, is EAGVTQFPSHSVIEKGQTVTLRCDPISGHDNLYWYRRVMGKEIKFLLHFVKESKQDESGMPNNRFLAERTGGTYSTLKVQPAELEDSGVYFCASSQVLNPYGYTFGSGTRLTVV.

In its sample, this clone was seen once. The rearrangement links TRBV15 to TRBJ2-1; 7 bases agree with TRBD2. J was trimmed by 5 bases and V by 5 bases; bases with no gene match: 9. Germline V gene data show CDR1 as LNHNV and CDR2 as YYDKDF (reference sequence). This CDR3 is built from 15 residues. In DNA, the CDR3 is TGTGCCACCAGCCGAGGGAGGGCTACACACAATGAGCAGTTCTTC. Translating it yields CATSRGRATHNEQFF.

This clone has a count of ten or more. The chain links TRBV2 to TRBJ1-4; D might be TRBD1 (5 bases). V was trimmed by 6 bases and J by 0 bases, leaving 11 bases between them. From germline, CDR1 is SNHLY and CDR2 FYNNEI. This CDR3 is built from 15 residues. CDR3 in amino acids: CASRVDSATNEKLFF. CDR3 DNA: TGTGCCAGCAGGGTAGACAGCGCAACTAATGAAAAACTGTTTTTT.

This clone was detected a few times. The same CDR3 arises from other DNA sequences in this sample as well. The CDR3 loop is CASSDGGNTGELFF. The CDR3 region has the DNA TGTGCCAGCAGTGATGGCGGGAACACCGGGGAGCTGTTTTTT. The rearrangement links TRBV6-1 to TRBJ2-2; no reliable D call. Germline loops: CDR1 MNHNS, CDR2 SASEGT. V lost 3 bases to trimming and J lost 1 base, with 6 bases between them. This CDR3 has 14 residues.

In DNA, the CDR3 is TGTGCCAGCAGTGAATATGGGCGGGGGCGCAAGGCAGATACGCAGTATTTT. This encodes CASSEYGRGRKADTQYF. The J gene is TRBJ2-3, the V gene TRBV25-1; D is perhaps TRBD2 (7 bases). Germline V gives CDR1 MGHDK, CDR2 SYGVNS. This CDR3 is built from 17 residues. V lost 0 bases and J 4 bases, leaving 17 bases between the germline ends.

This clone has a handful of counts. The rearrangement links TRBV30 to TRBJ2-7, with 10 bases lining up with TRBD1. The CDR3 has 13 amino acids. Trimming at V came to 3 bases and at J to 6 bases, leaving 5 bases not matched to a gene. Germline values: CDR1 GTSNPN, CDR2 SVGIG (reference sequence). The CDR3 DNA is TGTGCCTGGAGGTCAGACAGGGGGCTCGAGCAGTACTTC. Its protein is CAWRSDRGLEQYF.

The V and J genes are TRBV5-4 and TRBJ1-4, with a tentative D call TRBD1 (6 bases). V lost 4 bases, J lost 5 bases, and 18 bases lay in between. CDR1 and CDR2 (germline): SGHNT, YYREEE (reference sequence). The CDR3 runs to 16 residues. The CDR3 DNA reads TGTGCCAGCAGCCCTGGGGGGGCGGGGGAGAATGAAAAACTGTTTTTT. Translated: CASSPGGAGENEKLFF.

The rearrangement links TRBV18 to TRBJ2-6; D remains ambiguous. V lost 8 bases and J lost 0, with 14 bases in between. Looked up from germline, CDR1 is KGHSH and CDR2 is LQKENI. This CDR3 is built from 16 residues. Here the CDR3 DNA reads TGTGCCAGCACCAATCTGCCCAACTCTGGGGCCAACGTCCTGACTTTC. Amino acid sequence: CASTNLPNSGANVLTF.

The V and J genes are TRBV6-5 and TRBJ2-2; the D is unclear. This CDR3 comprises 13 residues. Germline CDR1 is MNHEY and CDR2 is SVGAGI. V lost 2 bases and J 6 bases, leaving 7 bases between the germline ends. Written as DNA, the CDR3 is TGTGCCAGCAGTTACCGGCGGCCCGGGGAGCTGTTTTTT. Protein: CASSYRRPGELFF.

This chain uses TRBV6-5 with TRBJ1-2, with D perhaps TRBD1 (5 bases). The CDR3 covers 15 residues. V lost 3 bases to trimming and J lost 4 bases, with 15 bases between them. Germline lookup yields CDR1 MNHEY and CDR2 SVGAGI. CDR3 amino acids: CASSYGTPVGYGYTF. CDR3 sequence (DNA): TGTGCCAGCAGTTATGGGACCCCAGTTGGCTATGGCTACACCTTC.

The chain links TRBV5-1 to TRBJ2-7, with unresolved D. The V end lost 0 bases, the J end lost 5 bases, and 12 bases lay between the germline ends. The CDR3 sequence is 14 residues long. Per the germline V gene, CDR1 is SGHRS and CDR2 is YFSETQ. The CDR3 DNA is TGCGCCAGCAGCTTGGGAGCACAAGGGAACGAGCAGTACTTC. Protein product: CASSLGAQGNEQYF.

The V gene is TRBV5-1, the J gene TRBJ2-2; no clear D. V lost 4 bases to trimming and J lost 2 bases, with 21 bases between them. The germline V gene has CDR1 SGHRS and CDR2 YFSETQ. This CDR3 comprises 18 residues. The CDR3 DNA reads TGCGCCAGCAGCCCCCTGGGCAGCAGCCTAGGCAACACCGGGGAGCTGTTTTTT. This codes for CASSPLGSSLGNTGELFF.